This T cell receptor beta chain is from a study of cytomegalovirus exposure and HLA in healthy donors. Both 60 Vbeta primers and 13 Jbeta primers went into the PCR. Repertoires were generated with immunoSEQ multiplex PCR, while TCRdb's copy carries only in-frame clones and drops some. Among over 75,000 clones listed, almost 85% were seen once. Germline lookup yields CDR1 SGHRS and CDR2 YFSETQ. Unmatched junction bases numbered 18, after V lost 3 bases and J lost 3 bases. The CDR3 sequence is 20 residues long. The sequencing input was PBMCs. The chain combines TRBV5-1 with TRBJ2-5; 12 bases fit TRBD2. This TCR was sampled from a woman aged 18-29 years in good health and CMV-seropositive. Here the CDR3 DNA reads TGCGCCAGCAGCTGGGTACGGACAGAACCAAGGACTAGCGGGGAAGAGACCCAGTACTTC. Amino acid sequence: CASSWVRTEPRTSGEETQYF.